This is a list of T cell receptor beta chains from one sample in a study of CD8+CD57+ T cells in acquired aplastic anemia. TCRdb reprocessed the reads via MiXCR and lists one record per CDR3 protein. The sample lists 150,000 to 200,000 distinct CDR3 sequences, under 55% occurring once. Sequences were obtained from sorted CD4+, CD8+, or CD8+CD57+ T cells (not recorded which) from PBMCs. The source of these receptors is a human donor with aplastic anemia. The CDR3 runs from the conserved cysteine through the conserved F or W. D genes are given only for firm matches. Clone size is not always given. Where it is, it says once, few, many or a class for expanded clones.

>TRBV19|many|TRBJ1-1|TRBD1
TGTGCCAGTAGGCCCGGACAGGGGCGGATGAACACTGAAGCTTTCTTT
CASRPGQGRMNTEAFF
>TRBV9|-|TRBJ2-7|TRBD2
TGTGCCAGCAGCGTGACTAGCGGGGGTGAGCAGTACTTC
CASSVTSGGEQYF
>TRBV7-3|-|TRBJ2-7|-
TGTGCCAGCAGCTACCAGGGGGGACAGCGCGAAGAGCAGTACTTC
CASSYQGGQREEQYF
>TRBV5-1|many|TRBJ2-1|TRBD1
TGCGCCAGCAGCACCTTCCCGGGACAGAATCACAATGAGCAGTTCTTC
CASSTFPGQNHNEQFF
>TRBV25-1|-|TRBJ2-3|-
TGTGCCAGCAGTGGCCTACAGGGTCGCAGAGAGGGTGATACGCAGTATTTT
CASSGLQGRREGDTQYF
>TRBV20-1|many|TRBJ2-5|-
TGCAGTGCTAGTGGTGGAGGGTACAAGACCCAGTACTTC
CSASGGGYKTQYF
>TRBV19|-|TRBJ2-7|-
TGTGCCAGTAGTCGTGTCAGCTCCTACGAGCAGTACTTC
CASSRVSSYEQYF
>TRBV5-1|-|TRBJ2-3|TRBD2
TGCGCCAGCAGCTTGACTAGCGGGAGGGAAGATACGCAGTATTTT
CASSLTSGREDTQYF
>TRBV12-3/TRBV12-4|-|TRBJ2-7|-
TGTGCCAGCAGTTTAGGACGGATCTCCTACGAGCAGTACTTC
CASSLGRISYEQYF
>TRBV2|few|TRBJ2-5|-
TGTGCCAGCAGGAAGCCTAGCGCCTCCTTCCAGGAGACCCAGTACTTC
CASRKPSASFQETQYF
>TRBV15|many|TRBJ2-1|-
TGTGCCACCAGCAGAGCCGGGAGTAGCGGCTACAATGAGCAGTTCTTC
CATSRAGSSGYNEQFF
>TRBV3-1|many|TRBJ1-1|-
TGTGCCAGCAGCCAGGGCACCAGGACAAACACTGAAGCTTTCTTT
CASSQGTRTNTEAFF
>TRBV2|-|TRBJ1-1|-
TGTGCCAGCCCCCCCACGGAGGGCCCTGAAGCTTTCTTT
CASPPTEGPEAFF
>TRBV12-3/TRBV12-4|many|TRBJ2-7|-
TGTGCCAGCAGTTTAGCAGGGAGCGAGCAGTACTTC
CASSLAGSEQYF
>TRBV7-3|-|TRBJ2-3|TRBD1
TGTGCCAGCAGCTCAAGGACAGGGGCAGATACGCAGTGTTTT
CASSSRTGADTQCF
>TRBV20-1|many|TRBJ1-1|-
TGCAGTGCTTCTAACCATCCGGGGGTTGGTACTGAAGCTTTCTTT
CSASNHPGVGTEAFF
>TRBV5-1|many|TRBJ1-4|TRBD1
TGCGCCAGCAGCGAACAGGGGGCGGGGGAAAAACTGTTTTTT
CASSEQGAGEKLFF
>TRBV10-3|-|TRBJ2-1|TRBD1
TGTGCCAGCAGCCCAGGGGGCGCGTCGAGGGAGCAGTTCTTC
CASSPGGASREQFF
>TRBV20-1|-|TRBJ2-7|TRBD2
TGCAGTGCAAACCCGGGACTAGGCTACGAGCAGTACTTC
CSANPGLGYEQYF
>TRBV29-1|many|TRBJ1-2|TRBD1
TGCAGCGCCCAAGACAGGGTATATGGCTACACCTTC
CSAQDRVYGYTF
>TRBV4-1|-|TRBJ1-6|-
TGCGCCAGCAGCCAAGAAGGTGGTGGGGGTCAGTATAGTTCACCCCTCCACTTT
CASSQEGGGGQYSSPLHF
>TRBV19|many|TRBJ1-5|-
TGTGCCAGTAGTATACACCCAGGCGTACAGCATTTT
CASSIHPGVQHF
>TRBV10-3|many|TRBJ2-5|TRBD1
TGTGCCATCAGTGTGGGGACAGGGCCGAACCAAGAGGCCCAGTACTTC
CAISVGTGPNQEAQYF
>TRBV24-1|-|TRBJ2-2|TRBD1
TGTGCCACCAGTGATTCCGGGACAGTCCACACCGGGGAGCTGTTTTTT
CATSDSGTVHTGELFF
>TRBV10-3|-|TRBJ2-7|TRBD2
TGTGCCATCAGTTTAACGGGCGGGAGGGAACGATACGAGCAGTACTTC
CAISLTGGRERYEQYF
>TRBV2|-|TRBJ1-1|-
TGTGCCAGCAGTAGGACAGTCGATTCCGCTGAAGCTTTCTTT
CASSRTVDSAEAFF
>TRBV20-1|many|TRBJ1-1|-
TGCAGTGCTAGTCGATTGAGGTGGCCCCTGAACACTGAAGCTTTCTTT
CSASRLRWPLNTEAFF
>TRBV29-1|few|TRBJ1-1|-
TGCAGCTGGAGGTCCGGATTGAACATTGAAGCTTTCTTT
CSWRSGLNIEAFF
>TRBV20-1|many|TRBJ1-6|-
TGCAGTGCTAGAGATGCCCTAGGGAGCTCCTATAATTCACCCCTCCACTTT
CSARDALGSSYNSPLHF
>TRBV15|-|TRBJ2-7|-
TGTGCCACCAGCAGAGGTCGGTGGGAGACCGAGCAGTACTTC
CATSRGRWETEQYF
>TRBV7-8|-|TRBJ2-5|-
TGTGCCAGCAGCCAAGATACGGGGCTCGACGAGACCCAGTACTTC
CASSQDTGLDETQYF
>TRBV15|-|TRBJ2-3|TRBD2
TGTGCCACCAGCAGATCAAGCGGGAGCGACGAGTATTTT
CATSRSSGSDEYF
>TRBV4-2|many|TRBJ1-3|-
TGTGCCAGCAGCCAAGACACTCTGTCTTTTGGAAACACCATATATTTT
CASSQDTLSFGNTIYF
>TRBV7-9|-|TRBJ1-5|-
TGTGCCAGCAGTCAGACAGGTGACGCCCAGCATTTT
CASSQTGDAQHF
>TRBV10-3|-|TRBJ1-1|-
TGTGCCATCAGTGAGTCGCTGACCCAATTAAACACTGAAGCTTTCTTT
CAISESLTQLNTEAFF
>TRBV9|-|TRBJ1-6|-
TGTGCCAGCAGCTGGGAGAATTCACACCTCCACTTT
CASSWENSHLHF
>TRBV5-4|-|TRBJ2-1|TRBD1
TGTGCCAGCAGCTACCAGGACAGGGGTCACAATAAGCAGTTCTTC
CASSYQDRGHNKQFF
>TRBV2|many|TRBJ1-2|-
TGTGCCAGCAGTGTTGGGCCGCCGGCAAACTATGGCTACACCTTC
CASSVGPPANYGYTF
>TRBV20-1|many|TRBJ2-1|TRBD2
TGCAGTGCTAGACCCAGCGGGGGGAACTACAATGAGCAGTTCTTC
CSARPSGGNYNEQFF
>TRBV2|few|TRBJ1-1|TRBD1
TGTGCCAGAAGACCCTACTCACAGGGGAGCACTGAGGCTTTCTTT
CARRPYSQGSTEAFF
>TRBV6-1|-|TRBJ2-2|TRBD2
TGTGCCAGCGCGGGGGGTTTAGGGACCGGGGAGCTGTTTTTT
CASAGGLGTGELFF
>TRBV12-3/TRBV12-4|-|TRBJ2-3|TRBD2
TGTGCCAGCAGCCCAGGACTAGCGGGGGGGGGGAATACGCAGTATTTT
CASSPGLAGGGNTQYF
>TRBV7-2|-|TRBJ2-7|TRBD1
TGTGCCAGCGCCTCGACAGGGGGGGGCGAGCAGTACTTC
CASASTGGGEQYF
>TRBV5-8|many|TRBJ2-5|TRBD1
TGTGCCAGCAGCACGGGACAGGGCAAAGAGACCCAGTACTTC
CASSTGQGKETQYF
>TRBV10-2|few|TRBJ2-1|-
TGCGCCAGCAGTGGCGGAGGAGGGCCGAGCTCCTACAATGAGCAGTTCTTC
CASSGGGGPSSYNEQFF
>TRBV5-1|many|TRBJ2-3|-
TGCGCCAGCAGCCCTAGGGTCTTGGCTGATACGCAGTATTTT
CASSPRVLADTQYF
>TRBV19|-|TRBJ1-6|TRBD1
TGTGCCAGTAGTACTACCGGGACAGGGGACGCCTCACCCCTCCACTTT
CASSTTGTGDASPLHF
>TRBV5-8|many|TRBJ2-3|TRBD1
TGTGCCAGCAGCTTGGGGAACAGGGGGGATACGCAGTATTTT
CASSLGNRGDTQYF
>TRBV29-1|-|TRBJ1-2|TRBD1
TGCAGCGTCCAGACAGGGCCGGAGGGCTACACCTTC
CSVQTGPEGYTF